This paragraph reports one TCR beta chain. Its antigen is unidentified. This sample is part of a study of identical twins. Germline V gene sequence: CDR1 ENHRY, CDR2 SYGVKD. V was cut by 0 bases and J by 1 base, with 9 bases left in between. This CDR3 contains 15 residues. The cDNA had a unique molecular identifier and a template-switch universal primer site. TCRdb fed the 5' RACE reads into MiXCR, producing one record per CDR3 protein. The sample lists 1,800,000 or so distinct CDR3 sequences; less than 35% were seen once. Study-wide results and limits: Twins' surplus sharing was weaker for beta out-of-frame sequences.

The chain combines TRBV10-3 with TRBJ2-5; a possible D gene is TRBD2 (5 bases). What was sequenced was cord blood. The clonotype was recovered from a newborn girl in good health. DNA of the CDR3: TGTGCCATCAGTGAGTCTGGGGAGCCCCAAGAGACCCAGTACTTC. Amino acids: CAISESGEPQETQYF.